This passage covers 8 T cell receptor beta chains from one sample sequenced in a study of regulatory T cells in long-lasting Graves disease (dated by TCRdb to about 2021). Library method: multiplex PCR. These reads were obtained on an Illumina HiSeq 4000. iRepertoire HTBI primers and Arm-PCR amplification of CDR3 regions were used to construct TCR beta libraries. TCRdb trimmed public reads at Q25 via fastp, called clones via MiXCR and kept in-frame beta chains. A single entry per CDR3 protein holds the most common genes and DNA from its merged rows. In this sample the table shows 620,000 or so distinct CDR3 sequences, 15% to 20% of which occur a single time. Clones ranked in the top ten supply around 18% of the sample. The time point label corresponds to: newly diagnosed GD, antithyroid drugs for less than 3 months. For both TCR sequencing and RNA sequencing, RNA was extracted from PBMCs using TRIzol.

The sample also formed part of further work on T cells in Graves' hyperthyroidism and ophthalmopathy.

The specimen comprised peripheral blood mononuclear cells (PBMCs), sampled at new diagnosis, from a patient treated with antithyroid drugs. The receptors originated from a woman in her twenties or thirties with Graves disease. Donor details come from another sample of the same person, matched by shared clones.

CDR3 DNA sequence: TGTGCCTGGAATACCGCGAAGACCCAGTACTTC. Protein: CAWNTAKTQYF. This chain links TRBV30 with TRBJ2-5; D is unclear. CDR1 is GTSNPN, CDR2 SVGIG, per germline (reference sequence). CDR3 length equals 11 residues. Trimming took 4 bases from V and 6 from J, leaving 9 bases between them.

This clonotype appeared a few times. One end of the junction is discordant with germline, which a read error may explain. The CDR3 bases are TGTGCCAGCAGCTTAGACCCGGGAGTTCAAGGGACCCAGTACTTC. Amino acid sequence: CASSLDPGVQGTQYF. This chain links TRBV7-2 with TRBJ2-5; TRBD2 might be the D (6 bases). The CDR3 sequence is 15 residues long. Per the germline V gene, CDR1 is SGHTA and CDR2 is FQGNSA.

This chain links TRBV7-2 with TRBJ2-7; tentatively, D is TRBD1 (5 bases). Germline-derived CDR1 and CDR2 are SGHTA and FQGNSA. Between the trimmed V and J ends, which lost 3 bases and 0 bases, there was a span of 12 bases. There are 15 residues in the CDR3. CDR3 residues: CASSLGQVTSYEQYF. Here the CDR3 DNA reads TGTGCCAGCAGCTTGGGGCAGGTGACCTCCTACGAGCAGTACTTC.

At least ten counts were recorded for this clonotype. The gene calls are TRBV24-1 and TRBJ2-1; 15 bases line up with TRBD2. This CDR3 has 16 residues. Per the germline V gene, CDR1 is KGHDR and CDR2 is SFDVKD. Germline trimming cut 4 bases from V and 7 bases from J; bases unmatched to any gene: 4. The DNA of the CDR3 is TGTGCCACCAGTGACTCCGGGACTAGCGGGAGGAATGAGCAGTTCTTC. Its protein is CATSDSGTSGRNEQFF.

The CDR3 nucleotides read TGTGCCATCTATCAGGCCGGGACAGGGAGCGGCTACACCTTC. Encoded protein: CAIYQAGTGSGYTF. The J gene is TRBJ1-2, the V gene TRBV10-3; 9 nucleotides align to TRBD1. CDR1 is ENHRY, CDR2 SYGVKD, per germline. Trimming removed 8 bases from V and 8 bases from J; junction bases left unmatched: 12. This CDR3 contains 14 residues.

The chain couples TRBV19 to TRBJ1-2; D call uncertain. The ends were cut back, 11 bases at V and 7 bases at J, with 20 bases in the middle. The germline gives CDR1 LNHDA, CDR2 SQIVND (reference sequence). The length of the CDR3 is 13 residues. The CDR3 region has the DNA TGTGCCTCTCCTCGGCCCAAGGGTGGTGGCTACACCTTC. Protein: CASPRPKGGGYTF.

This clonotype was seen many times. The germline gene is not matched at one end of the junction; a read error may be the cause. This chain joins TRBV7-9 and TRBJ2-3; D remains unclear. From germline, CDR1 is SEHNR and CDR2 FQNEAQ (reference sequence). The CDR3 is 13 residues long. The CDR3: CASSLERTDTQYF. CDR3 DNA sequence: TGCGCCAGCAGCTTGGAGCGAACAGATACGCAGTATTTT.

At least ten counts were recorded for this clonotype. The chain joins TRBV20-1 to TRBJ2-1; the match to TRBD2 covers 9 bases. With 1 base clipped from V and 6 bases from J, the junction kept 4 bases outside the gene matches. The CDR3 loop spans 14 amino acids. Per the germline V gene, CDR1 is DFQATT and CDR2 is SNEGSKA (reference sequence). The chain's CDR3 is CSARVAGDFNEQFF. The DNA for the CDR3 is TGCAGTGCTAGAGTAGCGGGAGATTTCAATGAGCAGTTCTTC.